The source of this T cell receptor (beta chain) is a study of blood T cell repertoires in COVID-19. Study at large: Samples came from the United States, Italy and Spain, spanning acute and convalescent COVID-19. From T cells, B-cell-depleted T cells, or PBMCs came the material, which was cDNA or gDNA.

Produced via immunoSEQ multiplex PCR; TCRdb's table is partial and in-frame only. This sample has roughly 250,000 clones, with roughly 84% found just once. With regard to this clone: An end of the junction differs from the germline gene, which may be a read error.

The CDR3 spans 15 residues. Germline CDR1 and CDR2: LGHDT and YNNKEL (reference sequence). This chain uses TRBV3-1 (or the pseudogene TRBV3-2) with TRBJ2-5; TRBD2 matches 14 bases. The origin of this receptor is a human donor with COVID-19, enrolled during active disease. The donor label of this sample is uncertain. The sequenced sample was peripheral blood. The CDR3 DNA reads as TGTGCCAGCAGCCCTAGACTAGCGGGAGGGGAGACCCGGTACTTC. It is translated as CASSPRLAGGETRYF.